This TCR beta chain was recorded in a study of human T cells and chemical hapten exposure. Study background: Diagnoses of alopecia areata, totalis or universalis occurred in mostly female patients.

Documented time point: patch test 3, about 24 weeks after DPC sensitization. Treatment meaning: therapeutic diphenylcyclopropenone sensitization with weekly scalp DPC. Study processing details: A per-sample median of about 100,000 TCRs was observed, with counts ranging from about 20,000 to 750,000. TCRdb recomputed calls from the RACE reads with MiXCR, one row per CDR3 protein. These V and J calls derive from TCRdb rather than the authors' analysis. The table shows tens of thousands of distinct CDR3 sequences, with 12% occurring only once. Looked up from germline, CDR1 is MDHEN and CDR2 is SYDVKM. This CDR3 contains 12 residues. Details on this clonotype: One end of the junction varies from germline; a read error may be responsible.

The TCR comes from a man aged 30 to 39 with alopecia areata. Some clones in this sample may be carry-over from other donors' samples. The sequences come from whole blood, collected in connection with sensitization to the hapten diphenylcyclopropenone (DPC). The chain joins TRBV28 to TRBJ2-7; tentatively, D is TRBD1 (6 bases). For the CDR3, the DNA is TGTGCCAGCAGTCAGACAGGCCAAACTGAACTATTC. It yields the protein CASSQTGQTELF.